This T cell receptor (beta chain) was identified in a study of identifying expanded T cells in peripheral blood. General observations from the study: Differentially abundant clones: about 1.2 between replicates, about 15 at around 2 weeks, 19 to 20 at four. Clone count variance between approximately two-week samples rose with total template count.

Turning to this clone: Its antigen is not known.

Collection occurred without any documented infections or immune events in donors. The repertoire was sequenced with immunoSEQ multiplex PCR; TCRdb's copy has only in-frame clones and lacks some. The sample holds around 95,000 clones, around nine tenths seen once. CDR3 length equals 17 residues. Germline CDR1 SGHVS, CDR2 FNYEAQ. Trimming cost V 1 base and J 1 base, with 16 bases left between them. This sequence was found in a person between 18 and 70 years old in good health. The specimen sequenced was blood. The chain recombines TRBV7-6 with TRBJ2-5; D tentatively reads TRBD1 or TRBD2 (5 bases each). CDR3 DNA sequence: TGTGCCAGCAGCTTAGGACCTCCCAAGGGGAGCCAAGAGACCCAGTACTTC. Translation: CASSLGPPKGSQETQYF.